A single sample gave rise to the 16 T cell receptor beta chains below, sequenced in a study of cytomegalovirus exposure and HLA in healthy donors. A multiplex PCR was run with 60 Vbeta primers and 13 Jbeta primers. Method: immunoSEQ multiplex PCR; TCRdb's copy keeps in-frame clones and lacks some. The sample has 170,000 or so clones, approximately 86% seen once. The material sequenced was PBMCs. Receptor source: a young woman in good health and CMV-seronegative.

The rearrangement joins TRBV6-6 to TRBJ2-5, with 8 bases lining up with TRBD2. CDR1 and CDR2 from the germline V gene are MNHNY and SVGAGI (reference sequence). The CDR3 sequence is 16 residues long. J lost 0 bases, V lost 7 bases, and 10 bases had no gene match. CDR3 nucleotide sequence: TGTGCCAGCACTCAAGGTGCGGGGGGACACCAAGAGACCCAGTACTTC. Encoded protein: CASTQGAGGHQETQYF.

The V and J genes are TRBV9 and TRBJ2-2, with a weak D call TRBD1 (6 bases). CDR1 is SGDLS and CDR2 is YYNGEE in the germline V gene. V shed 5 bases and J shed 1 base, with 6 bases lying between them. The CDR3 length is 13 residues. CDR3 residues: CASRDRNTGELFF. CDR3 DNA: TGTGCCAGCAGGGACAGGAACACCGGGGAGCTGTTTTTT.

The chain has TRBV18 and TRBJ2-3; D not certain. Per the germline V gene, CDR1 is KGHSH and CDR2 is LQKENI. V was cut by 3 bases and J by 6 bases, with 13 bases left in between. This CDR3 is built from 14 residues. CDR3 bases: TGTGCCAGCTCACCCCGTTCCGACAAGGATACGCAGTATTTT. Protein sequence: CASSPRSDKDTQYF.

This sequence joins TRBV2 and TRBJ2-5, with TRBD1 identical over 9 bases. The V segment lost 5 bases and the J segment 4 bases; nucleotides outside the gene matches: 8. This CDR3 is built from 15 residues. CDR1 SNHLY and CDR2 FYNNEI come from the germline V gene. This CDR3 is CASSLLQGARETQYF. The CDR3 coding sequence is TGTGCCAGCAGTCTTTTACAGGGGGCAAGAGAGACCCAGTACTTC.

This clone was detected only once. This chain links TRBV27 with TRBJ2-6, with D perhaps TRBD2 (7 bases). The CDR3 sequence is 15 residues long. Germline CDR1 and CDR2: MNHEY and SMNVEV (reference sequence). Between the trimmed V and J ends, which lost 8 bases and 4 bases, there was a span of 15 bases. In DNA, the CDR3 is TGTGCCAGCTCCCCCGGGGGGCTCGGGGCCAACGTCCTGACTTTC. It encodes CASSPGGLGANVLTF.

This clone was observed a single time. The chain is built from TRBV7-6 and TRBJ1-5; 12 bases are shared with TRBD1. The junction had 6 bases not matched to a gene; V was cut back by 5 bases and J by 7 bases. Germline values: CDR1 SGHVS, CDR2 FNYEAQ. This CDR3 spans 15 amino acids. Written as DNA, the CDR3 is TGTGCCAGCAGCGGCGGGACAGGGGGCGAGCAGCCCCAGCATTTT. Translation gives CASSGGTGGEQPQHF.

This clone was recorded only once. This chain connects TRBV29-1 to TRBJ1-3, with a tentative D call TRBD1 (6 bases). In germline, CDR1 is SQVTM, CDR2 ANQGSEA. The length of the CDR3 is 17 residues. V lost 0 bases and J lost 0, with 15 bases in between. The CDR3 sequence: CSVEDWKGVDSGNTIYF. CDR3 in DNA: TGCAGCGTTGAAGATTGGAAGGGGGTGGACTCTGGAAACACCATATATTTT.

The chain employs TRBV12-5 and TRBJ1-1; 9 bases fit TRBD1. Germline V gives CDR1 LGHNT, CDR2 FRNRAP. V lost 2 bases and J lost 4; bases outside the gene matches: 11. The CDR3 is 17 amino acids. Written as DNA, the CDR3 is TGTGCTAGTGGTTTGCCACGGGACAGGGTGATTGGCACTGAAGCTTTCTTT. Protein product: CASGLPRDRVIGTEAFF. Full variable domain (outside the CDR3, taken from reference TRBV12-5 and TRBJ1-1): DARVTQTPRHKVTEMGQEVTMRCQPILGHNTVFWYRQTMMQGLELLAYFRNRAPLDDSGMPKDRFSAEMPDATLATLKIQPSEPRDSAVYFCASGLPRDRVIGTEAFFGQGTRLTVV.

J is TRBJ2-7 and V is TRBV10-1; 8 bases align to TRBD2. After removal of 7 bases from V and 2 bases from J, the junction contained 10 bases not matched to a gene. Germline values: CDR1 WNHNN, CDR2 SYGVQD (reference sequence). This CDR3 is 15 amino acids long. Written as DNA, the CDR3 is TGCGCCAGCACCCGGGGGGGGAGGTCAGCCTACGAGCAGTACTTC. Translated: CASTRGGRSAYEQYF.

The rearrangement uses TRBV10-3 and TRBJ2-3, with 9 bases that match TRBD1. Germline CDR1 reads ENHRY; CDR2 reads SYGVKD. J gave up 4 bases and V 6 bases, and 5 bases lay outside the gene matches. This CDR3 spans 14 amino acids. The DNA for the CDR3 is TGTGCCATCAGGGGGGACAGGGAGGCAGATACGCAGTATTTT. As protein: CAIRGDREADTQYF.

The J gene is TRBJ1-3, the V gene TRBV27, with D maybe TRBD1 (6 bases). Germline V CDR1 and CDR2: MNHEY, SMNVEV (reference sequence). V was pared by 5 bases and J by 1 base, with 12 bases between. The CDR3 is 15 amino acids. CDR3 residues: CASSLLQGSGNTIYF. CDR3 nucleotide sequence: TGTGCCAGCAGTCTTCTACAGGGTTCTGGAAACACCATATATTTT.

The chain links TRBV29-1 to TRBJ2-5, with a weak D call TRBD2 (6 bases). Per the germline V gene, CDR1 is SQVTM and CDR2 is ANQGSEA. The CDR3 covers 10 residues. Here the CDR3 DNA reads TGCGCGGGGCTCGATGAGACCCAGTACTTC. It yields the protein CAGLDETQYF. Combining the CDR3 with reference TRBV29-1 and TRBJ2-5 gives the whole variable domain SAVISQKPSRDICQRGTSLTIQCQVDSQVTMMFWYRQQPGQSLTLIATANQGSEATYESGFVIDKFPISRPNLTFSTLTVSNMSPEDSSIYLCAGLDETQYFGPGTRLLVL.

V is TRBV28 and J is TRBJ2-3; D might be TRBD1 (5 bases). Trimming pared 4 bases from V and 3 bases from J, leaving 17 bases between. Germline assignment: CDR1 MDHEN and CDR2 SYDVKM. This CDR3 is built from 16 residues. In nucleotides, the CDR3 is TGTGCCAGCAGTTCCGCGCAGGGTATGTCAACAGATACGCAGTATTTT. The encoded protein is CASSSAQGMSTDTQYF.

The chain joins TRBV5-1 to TRBJ1-3, with unresolved D. The V gene's germline CDR1 is SGHRS and CDR2 YFSETQ. The CDR3 loop spans 14 amino acids. V was trimmed by 0 bases and J by 0 bases, leaving 4 bases between them. In DNA form, the CDR3 reads TGCGCCAGCAGCTTGGGTAGCTCTGGAAACACCATATATTTT. This encodes CASSLGSSGNTIYF.

The gene calls are TRBV28 and TRBJ1-1; D possibly corresponds to TRBD1 (6 bases). This CDR3 is built from 14 residues. Trimming stripped 5 bases from V and 1 base from J, with 11 bases between. Germline V gene sequence: CDR1 MDHEN, CDR2 SYDVKM. Here the CDR3 reads CASSALTGNTEAFF. The CDR3 DNA sequence: TGTGCCAGCAGTGCGCTGACAGGGAACACTGAAGCTTTCTTT.

The CDR3 loop is CASSTSLKHSNQPQHF. Here the CDR3 DNA reads TGTGCCAGCAGCACGAGCCTCAAGCATAGCAATCAGCCCCAGCATTTT. The chain has TRBV11-3 and TRBJ1-5; D unclear. The germline V gene encodes CDR1 SGHNT and CDR2 YENEEA. V shed 5 bases and J shed 0 bases, with 14 bases lying between them. The CDR3 contains 16 residues.